The TCR beta chain under discussion was sequenced for a study of identical twins. As regards this clonotype: The antigen remains unidentified.

MiXCR, run by TCRdb on the 5' RACE reads, gives a single entry per CDR3 protein. The sample yields approximately 350,000 distinct CDR3 sequences, approximately 13% seen once. General study results and limits: Cross-sectional statistics underpinned the conclusions; the same donors were not followed. Abundant cord blood beta clonotypes carried fewer insertions; memory repertoires showed none. Shared out-of-frame alpha sequences (those common to twins) showed excess low generation probability.

CDR3 length: 15 residues. Trimming took 2 bases from V and 0 from J, leaving 8 bases between them. Germline values: CDR1 MNHEY, CDR2 SVGAGI. The data were also submitted as part of a second study, on yellow fever vaccine responses in identical twins. That source reports: Twins reportedly showed a vaccine T cell response that seemed partly convergent and partly personalized.

This chain uses TRBV6-5 with TRBJ2-1; D call uncertain. The TCR originated in a woman between 18 and 29 years old in good health. Specimen: CD8+ T cells sorted from blood. CDR3 region: CASSYGVSSYNEQFF. The CDR3 nucleotides read TGTGCCAGCAGTTACGGAGTTAGCTCCTACAATGAGCAGTTCTTC.